This paragraph reports one TCR beta chain. This CDR3 is 12 amino acids long. V lost 6 bases to trimming and J lost 7 bases, with 12 bases between them. The data were taken from a study of blood T cell repertoires in COVID-19. Study overall: Sites across the United States, Italy and Spain contributed samples from acute and convalescent COVID-19. PBMCs, B-cell-depleted T cells, or T cells were the source of the cDNA or gDNA that made up the material.

Per the study methods: Estimation of nucleated cell counts was performed using reference gene primer amplification. Clones were read by immunoSEQ multiplex PCR, and TCRdb kept only the in-frame ones, dropping some. Clone size and V and J calls were adopted from that table, with D and trimming inferred from the DNA. The repertoire includes tens of thousands of clones, roughly 89% of them detected once, and roughly 2.1% sits in the top ten. The chain employs TRBV12-3 or TRBV12-4 and TRBJ1-1, with TRBD1 as a possible D gene (6 bases). The receptor's source is a man aged 50 to 59 with acute or convalescent COVID-19. Sequencing was done on a sample of peripheral blood. CDR3 nucleotide sequence: TGTGCCAGCAGGCCGTTGACAGGTGAAGCTTTCTTT. Translating gives CASRPLTGEAFF.